These 29 T cell receptor beta chains originate from one sample sequenced in a study of molecular identifiers for immune sequencing clone quantification. MiXCR, run by TCRdb on the PCR reads, gives a single entry per CDR3 protein. The sample contains hundreds of thousands of distinct CDR3 sequences, 25% of which appear only once. Sequencing was carried out using naive CD8+ T cells from blood, with Jurkat cell RNA spiked in. As to subset: FACS-sorted CD8+CD4-CCR7+CD45RA+ naive T cells. Every receptor here comes from a human donor in good health. Some libraries in this study had Jurkat cell RNA spiked in.

This clonotype was counted a few times. The V and J genes are TRBV5-1 and TRBJ2-7; a possible D gene is TRBD1 (6 bases). V gave up 6 bases and J gave up 4 bases, with 14 bases separating them. The germline V gene has CDR1 SGHRS and CDR2 YFSETQ. The CDR3 is 13 amino acids. The CDR3 coding sequence is TGCGCCAGCACCATATTTACAGGGTACGAGCAGTACTTC. It encodes CASTIFTGYEQYF. Full variable domain (remainder filled in from reference TRBV5-1 and TRBJ2-7): KAGVTQTPRYLIKTRGQQVTLSCSPISGHRSVSWYQQTPGQGLQFLFEYFSETQRNKGNFPGRFSGRQFSNSRSEMNVSTLELGDSALYLCASTIFTGYEQYFGPGTRLTVT.

The sample holds a few counts of this clonotype. The gene calls are TRBV6-5 and TRBJ1-2, with TRBD1 matching 7 bases. The junction had 3 bases not matched to a gene; V was cut back by 4 bases and J by 4 bases. The CDR3 is 13 residues long. Germline CDR1 MNHEY, CDR2 SVGAGI. The CDR3 DNA reads TGTGCCAGCAGTTGGGGACAGTCCTATGGCTACACCTTC. Its protein is CASSWGQSYGYTF.

Note on this clonotype: A read error may explain this, as a much larger clone is one base away. The rearrangement uses TRBV25-1 and TRBJ2-7; a weak D match, TRBD1 (6 bases). The length of the CDR3 is 13 residues. CDR1 and CDR2 from the germline V gene are MGHDK and SYGVNS. The CDR3 DNA sequence: TGTGCCAGCGGTGAAGGGGGACCCACAGAGCAGTACTTC. Amino acids: CASGEGGPTEQYF.

This clonotype was seen once. The V call is TRBV5-1, the J call TRBJ2-7; D remains ambiguous. With 0 bases removed from V and 5 bases from J, the gap between germline ends came to 15 bases. The germline V gene encodes CDR1 SGHRS and CDR2 YFSETQ. The CDR3 is 15 amino acids. The CDR3, as DNA: TGCGCCAGCAGCTTGGAGGGCACGGGCCTGAACGAGCAGTACTTC. It specifies CASSLEGTGLNEQYF.

Comments on this clonotype: A much larger clone lies one base from this, so it may be a read error. This chain links TRBV28 with TRBJ2-7, with D possibly TRBD1 on 6 matching bases. The CDR3 loop spans 15 amino acids. CDR1 is MDHEN, CDR2 SYDVKM, per germline. Trimming stripped 5 bases from V and 4 bases from J, with 18 bases between. The CDR3, as DNA: TGTGCCAGCAGTCCCGGGACAACTAACATTTACGAGCAGTACTTC. Its translation: CASSPGTTNIYEQYF.

This clonotype has more than one count but fewer than ten. Germline is not matched at one junction end, which may reflect a read error. The rearrangement joins TRBV19 to TRBJ2-2; D assignment may be TRBD1 or TRBD2 (5 bases each). Per germline, CDR1 LNHDA and CDR2 SQIVND (reference sequence). This CDR3 comprises 16 residues. In DNA form, the CDR3 reads TGTGCCGGTAGTATAGACGGGGCAGCGAACACCGGGGAGCTGTTTTTT. Translation: CAGSIDGAANTGELFF.

This clonotype was picked up a small number of times. The genes are TRBV4-3 and TRBJ2-7; maybe TRBD1 (5 bases). The CDR3 sequence is 13 residues long. Trimming removed 3 bases at V and 4 bases at J, with 10 bases between. The V gene's germline CDR1 is LGHNA and CDR2 YSLEER. The CDR3 protein is CASSHNTGYEQYF. CDR3 DNA sequence: TGCGCCAGCAGCCACAATACAGGTTACGAGCAGTACTTC.

This clonotype was recorded at least ten times. The J gene is TRBJ1-2, the V gene TRBV29-1; D call uncertain. The CDR3 has 11 residues. V gave up 6 bases and J gave up 4 bases, with 9 bases separating them. Germline V gene data show CDR1 as SQVTM and CDR2 as ANQGSEA. In nucleotides, the CDR3 is TGCAGCGTCGAATGGGCCTATGGCTACACCTTC. Its translation: CSVEWAYGYTF.

The chain links TRBV12-3 or TRBV12-4 to TRBJ2-7; 12 nucleotides line up with TRBD2. The CDR3 contains 15 residues. The V segment lost 3 bases and the J segment 2 bases; nucleotides outside the gene matches: 2. The CDR3, as DNA: TGTGCCAGCAGTTTGGCTAGCGGGAGGGCCTACGAGCAGTACTTC. The encoded protein is CASSLASGRAYEQYF.

This clonotype showed up many times. The CDR3 loop reads CASSYSSTGEEAFF. In DNA form, the CDR3 reads TGTGCCAGCAGTTACTCTTCGACAGGGGAGGAAGCTTTCTTT. The V gene is TRBV6-5, the J gene TRBJ1-1; 8 bases line up with TRBD1. Germline-derived CDR1 and CDR2 are MNHEY and SVGAGI. The length of the CDR3 is 14 residues. The V and J ends lost 0 bases and 8 bases, in that order; junction bases with no gene match: 5.

The V and J genes are TRBV20-1 and TRBJ2-5, with a tentative D call TRBD2 (6 bases). The CDR3 has 16 amino acids. Germline assignment: CDR1 DFQATT and CDR2 SNEGSKA (reference sequence). The V end was cut by 2 bases, the J end by 5 bases, with 21 bases between. The CDR3: CSARPSRLVRMETQYF. The DNA for the CDR3 is TGCAGTGCTAGACCTTCCCGACTAGTTCGCATGGAGACCCAGTACTTC.

This clonotype came up a few times. The CDR3 protein is CASTLSGGAPAPLTDTQYF. CDR3 nucleotide sequence: TGTGCCAGCACCCTTAGCGGGGGAGCCCCAGCCCCTCTCACAGATACGCAGTATTTT. The rearrangement uses TRBV7-2 and TRBJ2-3, with 9 bases matching TRBD2. The CDR3 covers 19 residues. Germline V lookup: CDR1 SGHTA, CDR2 FQGNSA. Germline trimming cut 7 bases from V and 2 bases from J; bases unmatched to any gene: 19.

This chain connects TRBV14 to TRBJ2-7, with 7 positions matching TRBD1. CDR1 is SGHDN and CDR2 is FVKESK in the germline V gene. The CDR3 contains 16 residues. Germline trimming cut 2 bases from V and 3 bases from J; bases unmatched to any gene: 10. CDR3 nucleotides: TGTGCCAGCAGCCAAAGCCCCAGGGGGATGGTCTACGAGCAGTACTTC. Its protein product is CASSQSPRGMVYEQYF.

This clonotype has only a few counts. The chain has TRBV12-5 and TRBJ2-3; D remains ambiguous. CDR3 length equals 12 residues. Trimming cost V 1 base and J 5 bases, with 4 bases left between them. Germline-derived CDR1 and CDR2 are LGHNT and FRNRAP. CDR3 sequence: CASGLEGDTQYF. As DNA, the CDR3 is TGTGCTAGTGGTTTGGAGGGAGATACGCAGTATTTT.

This clonotype was counted ten times or more. This chain uses TRBV7-2 with TRBJ2-7; 7 nucleotides match TRBD2. The CDR3 sequence is 14 residues long. Germline trimming cut 5 bases from V and 6 bases from J; bases unmatched to any gene: 10. The germline gives CDR1 SGHTA, CDR2 FQGNSA. The CDR3 loop is CASSRRDYIPEQYF. The CDR3 region has the DNA TGTGCCAGCAGCCGACGGGACTACATTCCCGAGCAGTACTTC. The entire variable domain, with the rest obtained from reference TRBV7-2 and TRBJ2-7, is as follows: GAGVSQSPSNKVTEKGKDVELRCDPISGHTALYWYRQSLGQGLEFLIYFQGNSAPDKSGLPSDRFSAERTGGSVSTLTIQRTQQEDSAVYLCASSRRDYIPEQYFGPGTRLTVT.

For this clonotype: One base away lies a much larger clone, so this may be a sequencing read error. The chain carries TRBV14 and TRBJ2-3, with 9 bases that match TRBD2. Germline loops: CDR1 SGHDN, CDR2 FVKESK. V shed 4 bases, J shed 5 bases, and the junction held 13 bases outside the gene matches. The CDR3 loop spans 17 amino acids. The CDR3 spells CASSPRRPAGGGDTQYF. The CDR3 coding sequence is TGTGCCAGCAGCCCCCGCCGACCAGCGGGGGGTGGAGATACGCAGTATTTT.

J is TRBJ2-7 and V is TRBV6-2 or TRBV6-3; either TRBD1 or TRBD2 may supply D (5 bases each). The V end was cut by 3 bases, the J end by 5 bases, with 11 bases between. Germline V gene data show CDR1 as MNHEY and CDR2 as SVGEGT. The CDR3 runs to 13 residues. The CDR3: CASSYLEGNEQYF. In DNA form, the CDR3 reads TGTGCCAGCAGTTATCTTGAGGGGAACGAGCAGTACTTC.

The CDR3 coding sequence is TGTGCCAGCCAAGACGGGGGGGCTTTTGAGCAGTTCTTC. It yields the protein CASQDGGAFEQFF. The genes are TRBV6-2 or TRBV6-3 and TRBJ2-1; 8 bases match TRBD2. Looked up from germline, CDR1 is MNHEY and CDR2 is SVGEGT. The CDR3 covers 13 residues. The V segment lost 8 bases and the J segment 9 bases; nucleotides outside the gene matches: 9.

In this sample, this clonotype turned up many times. The chain links TRBV29-1 to TRBJ1-1, with D unresolved. There are 13 residues in the CDR3. The germline V and J ends were trimmed by 0 bases and 0 bases, with 5 bases remaining between them. Germline V gene sequence: CDR1 SQVTM, CDR2 ANQGSEA. The CDR3 is CSVEERLNTEAFF. In nucleotides, the CDR3 is TGCAGCGTTGAAGAACGATTGAACACTGAAGCTTTCTTT.

In nucleotides, the CDR3 is TGTGCCAGCAGCTCCGAGGGCGGCAGCCCAAACCAAGAGACCCAGTACTTC. This encodes CASSSEGGSPNQETQYF. This sequence joins TRBV5-6 and TRBJ2-5; tentative D call: TRBD2 (5 bases). The CDR3 has 17 amino acids. V was trimmed by 3 bases and J by 0 bases, leaving 18 bases between them. The germline gives CDR1 SGHDT, CDR2 YYEEEE.

J is TRBJ2-7 and V is TRBV19; TRBD1 might be the D (5 bases). V was trimmed by 3 bases and J by 2 bases, leaving 11 bases between them. The CDR3 is 14 residues long. The germline V gene encodes CDR1 LNHDA and CDR2 SQIVND (reference sequence). CDR3 loop: CASSMSGIAYEQYF. The CDR3 DNA reads TGTGCCAGTAGTATGTCAGGGATAGCCTACGAGCAGTACTTC.

In its sample, this clonotype was seen a few times. The CDR3 loop reads CASSVVSSSTDTQYF. The CDR3 DNA reads as TGTGCCAGCAGCGTAGTAAGTTCTAGCACAGATACGCAGTATTTT. The chain recombines TRBV9 with TRBJ2-3, with D hard to call. Germline CDR1 SGDLS, CDR2 YYNGEE. The CDR3 loop spans 15 amino acids. Trimming took off 0 bases at V and 0 bases at J, with 8 bases between the two ends.

This clonotype turned up a few times. This sequence joins TRBV19 and TRBJ1-1, with 7 nucleotides matching TRBD1. Looked up from germline, CDR1 is LNHDA and CDR2 is SQIVND (reference sequence). V trimming: 6 bases; J trimming: 1 base; junction bases outside the gene matches: 5. The CDR3 runs to 14 residues. The CDR3 bases are TGTGCCAGTAGATTACAGGGGACGAACACTGAAGCTTTCTTT. It specifies CASRLQGTNTEAFF.

V is TRBV24-1 and J is TRBJ2-2, with D unresolved. The germline V gene encodes CDR1 KGHDR and CDR2 SFDVKD. This CDR3 spans 14 amino acids. V was trimmed by 5 bases and J by 6 bases, leaving 12 bases between them. The CDR3 reads CATSVPTYPGELFF. CDR3 nucleotide sequence: TGTGCCACCAGTGTCCCTACTTACCCCGGGGAGCTGTTTTTT.

This clonotype was seen at least ten times. The chain links TRBV29-1 to TRBJ1-2; D is undetermined. Germline loops: CDR1 SQVTM, CDR2 ANQGSEA. The CDR3 totals 13 residues. V was shortened by 5 bases and J by 3 bases, with 13 bases between the two germline ends. The CDR3 nucleotides are TGCAGCGTTTTTCTCGAAGGGCACTATGGCTACACCTTC. Its translation: CSVFLEGHYGYTF.

The chain is built from TRBV7-9 and TRBJ2-5, with D unclear. Per the germline V gene, CDR1 is SEHNR and CDR2 is FQNEAQ (reference sequence). V was trimmed by 5 bases and J by 2 bases, leaving 15 bases between them. This CDR3 spans 15 amino acids. The CDR3 coding sequence is TGTGCCAGCAGCAGCAGTGGGGAAAAACAAGAGACCCAGTACTTC. Protein sequence: CASSSSGEKQETQYF.

V gene TRBV9 combines with J gene TRBJ2-1; 9 nucleotides match TRBD1. CDR3 length: 18 residues. CDR1 is SGDLS and CDR2 is YYNGEE in the germline V gene. Trimming at V came to 4 bases and at J to 3 bases, leaving 14 bases not matched to a gene. The CDR3 is CASSPHRDRVGSYNEQFF. CDR3 DNA: TGTGCCAGCAGCCCACACCGGGACAGGGTAGGTAGCTACAATGAGCAGTTCTTC.

This clonotype was detected ten times or more. The chain joins TRBV7-9 to TRBJ1-2, with 8 bases lining up with TRBD1. CDR3 length: 18 residues. The trim removed 4 bases at V and 3 bases at J, leaving 16 bases unmatched. From germline, CDR1 is SEHNR and CDR2 FQNEAQ (reference sequence). The CDR3 DNA reads TGTGCCAGCAGCTCGCCGGTCCCGGGACAGGCGGGGGACTATGGCTACACCTTC. It is translated as CASSSPVPGQAGDYGYTF.

This clonotype showed up many times. In nucleotides, the CDR3 is TGTGCCAGCAGCTTAGCAGGGGGCGATGAGCAGTTCTTC. As protein: CASSLAGGDEQFF. The chain employs TRBV7-9 and TRBJ2-1, with 7 bases identical to TRBD1. CDR1 SEHNR and CDR2 FQNEAQ come from the germline V gene (reference sequence). The V and J ends lost 0 bases and 8 bases, in that order; junction bases with no gene match: 1. The CDR3 loop spans 13 amino acids. The complete variable domain, with remaining parts taken from reference TRBV7-9 and TRBJ2-1, reads DTGVSQNPRHKITKRGQNVTFRCDPISEHNRLYWYRQTLGQGPEFLTYFQNEAQLEKSRLLSDRFSAERPKGSFSTLEIQRTEQGDSAMYLCASSLAGGDEQFFGPGTRLTVL.